The present TCR beta chain was sequenced within a study of identical twins. The CDR3 extends over 14 amino acids. The V end was cut by 5 bases, the J end by 5 bases, with 16 bases between. This clonotype showed up just a few times. Each CDR3 protein is one row after TCRdb ran MiXCR on the 5' RACE reads. This table holds hundreds of thousands of distinct CDR3 sequences, 15% to 20% found once. The sample also formed part of further work on T cells expressing NK-cell markers.

The chain carries TRBV12-3 or TRBV12-4 and TRBJ2-7; D is undetermined. The material sequenced was PBMCs. This clonotype was sampled from a young woman in good health. The CDR3 sequence is CASSPYDGSDEQYF. In DNA form, the CDR3 reads TGTGCCAGCAGTCCTTACGACGGGTCAGACGAGCAGTACTTC.